This T cell receptor beta chain is from a study of blood T cell repertoires in COVID-19 (TCRdb year 2020). Describing the broader study: Samples from collaborators originated in the United States, Italy and Spain and spanned both the acute and convalescent phases of COVID-19. The dataset comprised deeply sampled blood TCRbeta repertoires from subjects exposed to, actively infected with, or recovered from COVID-19. The repertoires were released in a freely available public database meant as a resource for research on the immune response to SARS-CoV-2. Where available, HLA class I and class II types were obtained from metadata supplied by the sample provider rather than from assay-based typing. The prospective study material was composed of cDNA or gDNA derived from T cells, B-cell-depleted T cells, or PBMCs. Nearly every sample came with metadata listing a de-identified subject ID, COVID-19 status, age in years and sex. The samples were drawn from two sources: the first 160 participants of the ongoing ImmuneRACE study, and over 950 subjects contributed by 6 global collaborators. The full study reports these points: How much clinical and demographic metadata was included differed by source and by participant, and the metadata was provided uncurated.

TCRbeta CDR3 regions were amplified from genomic DNA using the immunoSEQ Assay, a bias-controlled multiplex PCR. On the study's bioinformatics: Within the assay, amplification of reference gene primers was used to estimate how many nucleated cells each sample contained. Sequence reads were collapsed and filtered to measure the absolute abundance of every unique TCRbeta CDR3 rearrangement. Productive Simpson clonality was computed per sample as the square root of Simpson's diversity index over productive rearrangements. Here the immuneACCESS table is served through TCRdb, limited to in-frame sequences with V and J called. Missing clones are a known gap in these copies; in checked studies unresolved V genes cover under half, and the rest lacks a known reason. V and J calls and clone size are given by that table; D and trimming were obtained from the DNA. This sample has about 180,000 clones in its table, and roughly nine tenths of those were observed once. In total, the top ten clones hold 2.9% of the sample.

This clone was detected once. It lacks a known antigen. Qualities for individual bases were not recorded, and no much larger clone is one base off. Reading from cysteine to phenylalanine, the CDR3 counts 13 amino acids. The entry retains the CDR3 DNA only, 39 bases that are in frame from base 1. As encoded in the germline V gene, CDR1 is MNHEY while CDR2 is SVGAGI. The junction shows trimming of 5 bases on V and 8 bases on J, and the gene matches do not reach 9 bases of it. The collaborating institutions used their own protocols to collect whole blood in K2EDTA tubes. For TCRbeta analysis, collaborators shipped samples as frozen whole blood, isolated PBMCs, or DNA extracted from either of those sample types.

The clonotype originates from a woman aged 30 to 39 with active or convalescent COVID-19. The V and J genes are TRBV6-5 and TRBJ2-7, and 7 junctional nucleotides match TRBD1. Sequenced material: peripheral blood. At the DNA level, the sequence is TGTGCCAGCAGTAGGACAGGCCCGGGACAGCAGTACTTC. Its coded protein is CASSRTGPGQQYF.